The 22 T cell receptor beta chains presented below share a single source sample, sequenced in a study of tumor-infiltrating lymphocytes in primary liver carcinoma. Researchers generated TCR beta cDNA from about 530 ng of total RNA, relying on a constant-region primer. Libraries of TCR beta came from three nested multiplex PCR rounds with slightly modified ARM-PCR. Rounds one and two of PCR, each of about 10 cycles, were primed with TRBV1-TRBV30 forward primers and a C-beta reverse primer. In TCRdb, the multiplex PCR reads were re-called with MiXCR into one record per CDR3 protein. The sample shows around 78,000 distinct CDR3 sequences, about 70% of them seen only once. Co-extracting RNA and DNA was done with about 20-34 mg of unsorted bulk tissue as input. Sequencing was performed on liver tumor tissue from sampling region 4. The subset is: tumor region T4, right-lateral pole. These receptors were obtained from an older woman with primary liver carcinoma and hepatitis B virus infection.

The CDR3 nucleotides are TGTGCCAGCAGCTTAGATATGACTGGGGAATTGTTTTTT. It encodes CASSLDMTGELFF. The chain recombines TRBV11-2 with TRBJ2-2; D is unresolved. Germline V gene lookup returns CDR1 SGHAT and CDR2 FQNNGV. V lost 0 bases to trimming and J lost 15 bases, with 14 bases between them. The CDR3 length is 13 residues.

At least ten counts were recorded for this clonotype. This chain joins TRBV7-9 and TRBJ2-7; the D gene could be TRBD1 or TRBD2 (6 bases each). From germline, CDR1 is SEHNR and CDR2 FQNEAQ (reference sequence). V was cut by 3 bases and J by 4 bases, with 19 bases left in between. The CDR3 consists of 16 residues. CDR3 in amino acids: CASSFPRGTPGYEQYF. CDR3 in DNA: TGTGCCAGCAGCTTCCCTCGGGGGACACCTGGTTACGAGCAGTACTTC.

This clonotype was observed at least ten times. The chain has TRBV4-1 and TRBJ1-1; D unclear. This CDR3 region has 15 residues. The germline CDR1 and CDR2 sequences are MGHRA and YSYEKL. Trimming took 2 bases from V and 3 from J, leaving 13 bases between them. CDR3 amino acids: CASSQSPGVDTEAFF. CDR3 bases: TGCGCCAGCAGCCAAAGCCCGGGAGTAGACACTGAAGCTTTCTTT.

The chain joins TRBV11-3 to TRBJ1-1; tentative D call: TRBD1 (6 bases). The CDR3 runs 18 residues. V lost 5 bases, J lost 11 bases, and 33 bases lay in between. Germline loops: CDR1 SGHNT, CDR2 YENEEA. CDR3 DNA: TGTGCCAGCAGCCTCAGGGGACTTATAACGGGAACGGACATTGATGCTTTCTTT. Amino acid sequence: CASSLRGLITGTDIDAFF. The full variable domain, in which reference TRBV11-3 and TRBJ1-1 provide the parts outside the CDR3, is EAGVVQSPRYKIIEKKQPVAFWCNPISGHNTLYWYLQNLGQGPELLIRYENEEAVDDSQLPKDRFSAERLKGVDSTLKIQPAELGDSAVYLCASSLRGLITGTDIDAFFGQGTRLTVV.

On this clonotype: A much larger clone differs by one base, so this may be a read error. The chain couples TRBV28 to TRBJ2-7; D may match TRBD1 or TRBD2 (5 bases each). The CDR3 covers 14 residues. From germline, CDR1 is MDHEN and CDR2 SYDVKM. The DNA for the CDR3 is TGTACCAGCAGCCTCGTCGGGGCCCGAGCCGAGCAGTACTTC. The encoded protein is CTSSLVGARAEQYF. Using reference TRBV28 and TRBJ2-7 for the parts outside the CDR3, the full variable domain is DVKVTQSSRYLVKRTGEKVFLECVQDMDHENMFWYRQDPGLGLRLIYFSYDVKMKEKGDIPEGYSVSREKKERFSLILESASTNQTSMYLCTSSLVGARAEQYFGPGTRLTVT.

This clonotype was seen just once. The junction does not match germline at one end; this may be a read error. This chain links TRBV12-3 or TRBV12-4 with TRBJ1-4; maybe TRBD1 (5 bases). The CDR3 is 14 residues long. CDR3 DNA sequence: TGTGCCGGCAGAATCAATTCCGGGGGTGAAAAACTGTCTTTT. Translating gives CAGRINSGGEKLSF.

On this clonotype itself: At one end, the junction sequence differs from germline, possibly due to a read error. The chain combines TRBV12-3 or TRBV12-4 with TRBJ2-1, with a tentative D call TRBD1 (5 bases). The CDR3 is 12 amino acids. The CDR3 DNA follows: TGTGCCAGCATACATGGGGCAACTGAGCTGTTCTTC. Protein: CASIHGATELFF.

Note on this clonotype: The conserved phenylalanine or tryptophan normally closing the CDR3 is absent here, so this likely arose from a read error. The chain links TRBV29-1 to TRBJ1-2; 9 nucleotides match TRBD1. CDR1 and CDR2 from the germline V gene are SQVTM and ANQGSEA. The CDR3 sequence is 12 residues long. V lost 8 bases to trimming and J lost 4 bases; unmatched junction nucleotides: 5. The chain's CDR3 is CSIADRGYGYTL. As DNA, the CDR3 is TGCAGCATTGCGGACAGGGGCTATGGCTACACCCTC.

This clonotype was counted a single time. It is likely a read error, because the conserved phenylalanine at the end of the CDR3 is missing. The CDR3 nucleotides are TGTACCAGCAGCTTAGGGGGACTAACGTACACGTCAAATACGCAGTATTCT. It encodes CTSSLGGLTYTSNTQYS. This chain links TRBV11-2 with TRBJ2-3; D may be TRBD2 (7 bases). The germline CDR1 and CDR2 sequences are SGHAT and FQNNGV. The CDR3 extends over 17 amino acids.

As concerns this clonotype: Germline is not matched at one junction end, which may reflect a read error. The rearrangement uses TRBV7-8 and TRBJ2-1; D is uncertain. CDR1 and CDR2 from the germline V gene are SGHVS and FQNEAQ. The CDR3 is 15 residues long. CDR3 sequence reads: CASSPQPGSNNEQFF. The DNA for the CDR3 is TGTGCCAGCAGCCCCCAGCCGGGCTCCAACAATGAGCAGTTTTTC.

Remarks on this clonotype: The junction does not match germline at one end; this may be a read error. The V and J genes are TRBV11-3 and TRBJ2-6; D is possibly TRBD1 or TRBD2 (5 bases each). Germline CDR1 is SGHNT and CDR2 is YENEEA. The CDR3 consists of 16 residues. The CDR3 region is CASTSEGAGGSNILTF. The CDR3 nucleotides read TGTGCCAGCACCTCTGAAGGGGCGGGTGGGTCCAACATCCTGACTTTC.

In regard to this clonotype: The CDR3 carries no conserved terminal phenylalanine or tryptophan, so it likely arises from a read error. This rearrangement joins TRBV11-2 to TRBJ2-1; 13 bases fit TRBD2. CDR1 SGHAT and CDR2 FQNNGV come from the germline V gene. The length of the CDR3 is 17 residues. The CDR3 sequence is CASSRKLAGGPGDEQFS. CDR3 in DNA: TGCGCCAGCAGCAGGAAACTAGCGGGAGGGCCTGGGGATGAGCAGTTCTCC.

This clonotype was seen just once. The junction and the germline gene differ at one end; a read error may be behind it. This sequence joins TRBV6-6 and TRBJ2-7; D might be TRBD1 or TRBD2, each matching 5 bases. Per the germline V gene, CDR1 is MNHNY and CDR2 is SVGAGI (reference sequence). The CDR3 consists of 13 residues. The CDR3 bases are TGTGCCAACAGTCAGAGCGGCGAGGGGGAGCAGTACTTC. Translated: CANSQSGEGEQYF.

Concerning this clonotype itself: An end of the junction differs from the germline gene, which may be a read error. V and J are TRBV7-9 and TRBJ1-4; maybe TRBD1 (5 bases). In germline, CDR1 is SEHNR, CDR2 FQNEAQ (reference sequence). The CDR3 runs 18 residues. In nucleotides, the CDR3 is TGTGCCAGCAACTTAGAGTGGGGCCCCCATACAACTAATGAAAAACTGTTTTTT. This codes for CASNLEWGPHTTNEKLFF.

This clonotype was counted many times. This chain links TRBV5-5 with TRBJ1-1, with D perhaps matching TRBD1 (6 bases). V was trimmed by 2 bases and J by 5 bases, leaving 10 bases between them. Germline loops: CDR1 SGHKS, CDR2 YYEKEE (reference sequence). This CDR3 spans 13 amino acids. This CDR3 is CASSFTGKTEAFF. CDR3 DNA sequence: TGTGCCAGCAGCTTTACAGGGAAGACTGAAGCTTTCTTT.

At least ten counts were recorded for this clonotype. Here the CDR3 reads CASSLITRGTQPQHF. The CDR3 DNA reads TGTGCCAGCAGTTTAATCACTCGGGGGACTCAGCCCCAGCATTTT. The chain carries TRBV28 and TRBJ1-5; D might be TRBD1 (5 bases). The CDR3 consists of 15 residues. Looked up from germline, CDR1 is MDHEN and CDR2 is SYDVKM. The V gene lost 2 bases and the J gene lost 6 bases, with 14 bases spanning the gap.

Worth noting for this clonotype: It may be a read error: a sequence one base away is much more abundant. This chain's CDR3 is CASSTRGRGLSYEQYF. The CDR3 nucleotides are TGTGCCAGCAGTACCCGGGGCAGGGGGCTATCCTACGAGCAGTACTTC. J is TRBJ2-7 and V is TRBV28, with 8 bases aligning to TRBD1. This CDR3 region has 16 residues. The germline V gene has CDR1 MDHEN and CDR2 SYDVKM. The ends lost 5 bases at V and 1 base at J; junction bases unmatched: 10.

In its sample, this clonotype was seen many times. CDR3 sequence: CASSLEFAIYNEQFF. CDR3 bases: TGCGCCAGCAGCCTCGAATTTGCGATCTACAATGAGCAGTTCTTC. The chain has TRBV5-1 and TRBJ2-1, with D uncertain. Germline CDR1 reads SGHRS; CDR2 reads YFSETQ. This CDR3 region has 15 residues. The V gene lost 4 bases and the J gene lost 3 bases, with 14 bases spanning the gap.

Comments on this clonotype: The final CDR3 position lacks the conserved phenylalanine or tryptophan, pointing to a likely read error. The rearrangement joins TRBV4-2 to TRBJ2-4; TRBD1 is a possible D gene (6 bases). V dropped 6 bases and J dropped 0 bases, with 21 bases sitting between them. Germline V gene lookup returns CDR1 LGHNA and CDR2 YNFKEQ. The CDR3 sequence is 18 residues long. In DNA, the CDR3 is TGTGCCAGCAGTCAATCCTACACAACAGGGATAGCCAAAAACATTCAGTACCTC. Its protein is CASSQSYTTGIAKNIQYL.

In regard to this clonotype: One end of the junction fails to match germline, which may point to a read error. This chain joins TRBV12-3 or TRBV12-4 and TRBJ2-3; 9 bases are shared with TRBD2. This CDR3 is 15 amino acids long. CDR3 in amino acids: CASSYIAGVGDTQYF. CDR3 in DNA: TGTGCCAGCAGTTATATAGCGGGAGTGGGAGATACACAGTATTTT.

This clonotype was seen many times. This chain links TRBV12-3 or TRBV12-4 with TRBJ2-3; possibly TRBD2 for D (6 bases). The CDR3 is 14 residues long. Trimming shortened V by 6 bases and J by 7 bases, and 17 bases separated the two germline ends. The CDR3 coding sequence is TGTGCCAGCAGCGACCTAGCGACTTCATATACGCAGTATTTT. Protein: CASSDLATSYTQYF.

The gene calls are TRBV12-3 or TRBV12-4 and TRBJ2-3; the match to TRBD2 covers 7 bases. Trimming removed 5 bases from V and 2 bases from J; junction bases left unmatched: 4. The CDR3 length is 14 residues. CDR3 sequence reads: CASSIGTNTDTQYF. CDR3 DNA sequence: TGTGCCAGCAGTATTGGGACTAACACAGATACGCAGTATTTT.